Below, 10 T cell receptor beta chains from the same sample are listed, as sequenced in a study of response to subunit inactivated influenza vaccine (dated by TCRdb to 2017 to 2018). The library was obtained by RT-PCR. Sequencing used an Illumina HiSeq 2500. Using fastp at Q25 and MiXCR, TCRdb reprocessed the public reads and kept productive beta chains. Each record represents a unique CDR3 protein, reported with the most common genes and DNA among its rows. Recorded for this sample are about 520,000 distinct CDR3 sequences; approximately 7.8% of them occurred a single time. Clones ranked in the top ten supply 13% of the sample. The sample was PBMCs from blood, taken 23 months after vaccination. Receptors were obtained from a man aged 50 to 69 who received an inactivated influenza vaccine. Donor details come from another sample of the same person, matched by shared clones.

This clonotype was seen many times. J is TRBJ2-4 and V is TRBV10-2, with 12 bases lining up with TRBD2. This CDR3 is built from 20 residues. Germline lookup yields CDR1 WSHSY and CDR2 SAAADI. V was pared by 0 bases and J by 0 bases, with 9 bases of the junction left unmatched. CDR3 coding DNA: TGCGCCAGCAGTGAGTCGCCAACTAGCGGGAGGACGGGAGCCAAAAACATTCAGTACTTC. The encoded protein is CASSESPTSGRTGAKNIQYF.

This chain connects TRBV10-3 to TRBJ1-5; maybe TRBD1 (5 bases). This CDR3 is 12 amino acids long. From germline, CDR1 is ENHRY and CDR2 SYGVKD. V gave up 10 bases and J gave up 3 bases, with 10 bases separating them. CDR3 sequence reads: CATGQDNQPQHF. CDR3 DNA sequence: TGTGCCACCGGACAAGACAATCAGCCCCAGCATTTT.

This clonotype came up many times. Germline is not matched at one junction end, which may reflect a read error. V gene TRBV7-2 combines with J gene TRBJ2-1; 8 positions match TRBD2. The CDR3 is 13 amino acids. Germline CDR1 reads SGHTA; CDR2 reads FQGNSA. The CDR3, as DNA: TGCGCCAGCAGCTTAGGGACTAGCAATGAGCAGTTCTTC. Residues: CASSLGTSNEQFF.

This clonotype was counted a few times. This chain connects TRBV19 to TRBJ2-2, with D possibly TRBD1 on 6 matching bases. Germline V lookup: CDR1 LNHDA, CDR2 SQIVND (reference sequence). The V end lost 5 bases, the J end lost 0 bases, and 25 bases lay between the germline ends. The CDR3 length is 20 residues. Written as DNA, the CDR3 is TGTGCCAGTAGTCCCGGGTGGGGGCGGAGACCCTCGACGAACACCGGGGAGCTGTTTTTT. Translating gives CASSPGWGRRPSTNTGELFF.

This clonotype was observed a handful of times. As DNA, the CDR3 is TGTGCCAGCAGCTCTTATGGACAGGGGGTCAAAAATTCACCCCTCCACTTT. Residues: CASSSYGQGVKNSPLHF. The chain employs TRBV11-2 and TRBJ1-6, with 10 positions matching TRBD1. V lost 4 bases to trimming and J lost 7 bases; unmatched junction nucleotides: 10. The CDR3 consists of 17 residues. CDR1 and CDR2 (germline): SGHAT, FQNNGV. The whole variable domain, filled in from reference TRBV11-2 and TRBJ1-6, reads EAGVAQSPRYKIIEKRQSVAFWCNPISGHATLYWYQQILGQGPKLLIQFQNNGVVDDSQLPKDRFSAERLKGVDSTLKIQPAKLEDSAVYLCASSSYGQGVKNSPLHFGNGTRLTVT.

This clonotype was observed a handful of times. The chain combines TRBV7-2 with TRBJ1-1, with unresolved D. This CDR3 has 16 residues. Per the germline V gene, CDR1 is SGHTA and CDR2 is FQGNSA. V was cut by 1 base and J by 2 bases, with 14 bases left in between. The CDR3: CASSLVGERRNTEAFF. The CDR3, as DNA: TGTGCCAGCAGCTTAGTGGGCGAGCGGAGAAACACTGAAGCTTTCTTT.

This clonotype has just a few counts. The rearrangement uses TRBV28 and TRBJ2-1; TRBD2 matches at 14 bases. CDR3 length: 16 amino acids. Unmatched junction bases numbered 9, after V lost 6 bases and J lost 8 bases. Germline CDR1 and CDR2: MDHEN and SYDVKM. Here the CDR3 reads CASRRAGTSGSYEQFF. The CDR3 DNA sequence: TGTGCCAGCAGGAGAGCCGGGACTAGCGGGAGCTATGAGCAGTTCTTC.

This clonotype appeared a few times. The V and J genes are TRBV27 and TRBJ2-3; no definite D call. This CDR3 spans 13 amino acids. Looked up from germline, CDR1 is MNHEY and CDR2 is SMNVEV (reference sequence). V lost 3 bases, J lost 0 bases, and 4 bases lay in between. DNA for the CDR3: TGTGCCAGCAGTTTTGCCAGCACAGATACGCAGTATTTT. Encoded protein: CASSFASTDTQYF.

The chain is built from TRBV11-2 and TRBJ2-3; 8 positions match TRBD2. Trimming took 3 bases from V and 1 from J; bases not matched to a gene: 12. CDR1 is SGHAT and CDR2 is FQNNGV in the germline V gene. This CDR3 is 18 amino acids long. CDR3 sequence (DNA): TGTGCCAGCAGCTTCCCGAGCAGCGGGAGCTCTCGCACAGATACGCAGTATTTT. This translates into CASSFPSSGSSRTDTQYF.

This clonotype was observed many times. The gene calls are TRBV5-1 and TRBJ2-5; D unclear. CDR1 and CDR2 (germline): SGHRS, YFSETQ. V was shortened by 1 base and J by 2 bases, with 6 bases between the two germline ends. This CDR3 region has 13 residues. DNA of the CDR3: TGCGCCAGCAGCTTGTCCCCTCAAGAGACCCAGTACTTC. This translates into CASSLSPQETQYF.